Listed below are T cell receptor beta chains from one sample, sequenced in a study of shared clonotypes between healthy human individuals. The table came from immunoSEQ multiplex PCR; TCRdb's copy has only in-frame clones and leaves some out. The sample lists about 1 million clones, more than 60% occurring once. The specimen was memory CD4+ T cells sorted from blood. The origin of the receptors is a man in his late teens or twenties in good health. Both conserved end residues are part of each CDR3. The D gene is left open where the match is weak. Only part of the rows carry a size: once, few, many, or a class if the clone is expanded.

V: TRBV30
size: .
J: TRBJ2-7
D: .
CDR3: CAWNQRSYEQYF
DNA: TGTGCCTGGAATCAGCGCTCCTACGAGCAGTACTTC

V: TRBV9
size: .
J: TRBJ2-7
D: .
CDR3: CVRRGKEQYF
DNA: TGTGTCAGGCGGGGAAAAGAGCAGTACTTC

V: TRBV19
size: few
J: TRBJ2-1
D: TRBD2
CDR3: CASSRGVFSWTSGGNEQFF
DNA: TGTGCCAGTAGTAGAGGGGTGTTCTCATGGACTAGCGGGGGGAATGAGCAGTTCTTC

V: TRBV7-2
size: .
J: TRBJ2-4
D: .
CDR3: CASSLALGGAKNIQYF
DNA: TGTGCCAGCAGCTTAGCGTTAGGTGGGGCCAAAAACATTCAGTACTTC

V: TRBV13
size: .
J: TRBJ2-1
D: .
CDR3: CASTSLRSYNEQFF
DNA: TGTGCCAGCACCTCCCTCCGCTCCTACAATGAGCAGTTCTTC

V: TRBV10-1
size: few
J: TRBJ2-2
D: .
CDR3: CASGSNQGELFF
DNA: TGCGCCAGCGGATCCAATCAAGGGGAGCTGTTTTTT

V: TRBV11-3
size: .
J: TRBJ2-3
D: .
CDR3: CASSLGTSFTSTQYF
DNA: TGTGCCAGCAGCCTCGGGACATCCTTTACCTCCACGCAGTATTTT

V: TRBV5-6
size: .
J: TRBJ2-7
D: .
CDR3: CASSLWDPPYEQYF
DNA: TGTGCCAGCAGCCTGTGGGACCCCCCCTACGAGCAGTACTTC

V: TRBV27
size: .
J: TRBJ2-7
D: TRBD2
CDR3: CASSLRRENYEQYF
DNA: TGTGCCAGCAGTTTACGGCGGGAGAACTACGAGCAGTACTTC

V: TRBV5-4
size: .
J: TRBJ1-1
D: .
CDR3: CASSLAGSMNTEAFF
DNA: TGTGCCAGCAGCTTGGCCGGGTCCATGAACACTGAAGCTTTCTTT

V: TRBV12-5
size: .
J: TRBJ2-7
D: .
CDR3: CASGLRVRVPSYEQYF
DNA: TGTGCTAGTGGTTTGAGGGTCAGGGTCCCTTCCTACGAGCAGTACTTC

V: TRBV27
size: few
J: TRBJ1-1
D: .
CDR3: CASTRGTSWDEAFF
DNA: TGTGCCAGTACTAGAGGGACCTCTTGGGATGAAGCTTTCTTT

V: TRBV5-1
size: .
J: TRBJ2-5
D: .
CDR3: CASSLGQSGETQYF
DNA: TGCGCCAGCAGCTTAGGTCAGTCAGGAGAGACCCAGTACTTC

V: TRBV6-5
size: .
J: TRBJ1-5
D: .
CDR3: CASSRDVYSNQPQHF
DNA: TGTGCCAGCAGCAGGGACGTGTATAGCAATCAGCCCCAGCATTTT

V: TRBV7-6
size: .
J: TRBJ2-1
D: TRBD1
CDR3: CASSLLAAPTGEQFF
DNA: TGTGCCAGCAGCTTACTGGCGGCTCCGACAGGGGAGCAGTTCTTC

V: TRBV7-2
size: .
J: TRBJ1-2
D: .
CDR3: CASSFSGFDYGYTF
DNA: TGTGCCAGCAGCTTTTCAGGGTTCGACTATGGCTACACCTTC

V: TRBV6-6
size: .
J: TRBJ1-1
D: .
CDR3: CASSIGGPNTEAFF
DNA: TGTGCCAGCAGTATAGGAGGACCTAACACTGAAGCTTTCTTT

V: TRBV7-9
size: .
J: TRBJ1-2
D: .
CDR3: CASSSLGVAGYTF
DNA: TGTGCCAGCAGCTCCCTGGGGGTAGCGGGCTACACCTTC

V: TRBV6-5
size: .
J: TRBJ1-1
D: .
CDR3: CASSQVWNTEAFF
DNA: TGTGCCAGCAGCCAGGTCTGGAACACTGAAGCTTTCTTT

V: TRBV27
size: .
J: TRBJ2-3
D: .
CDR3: CASSLWGSPDTQYF
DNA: TGTGCCAGCAGTTTGTGGGGCTCCCCAGATACGCAGTATTTT

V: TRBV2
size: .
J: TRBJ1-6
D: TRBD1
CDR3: CASSFTLGTGNSPLHF
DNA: TGTGCCAGCAGTTTTACCCTGGGGACAGGGAATTCACCCCTCCACTTT

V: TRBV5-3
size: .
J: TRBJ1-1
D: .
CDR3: CARSLWQGNTEAFF
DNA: TGTGCCAGAAGCTTATGGCAGGGGAACACTGAAGCTTTCTTT

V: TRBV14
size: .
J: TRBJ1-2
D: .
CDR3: CASSQDYGGIDYGYTF
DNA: TGTGCCAGCAGCCAAGATTATGGAGGGATTGACTATGGCTACACCTTC

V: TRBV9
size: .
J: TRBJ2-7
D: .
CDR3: CASSKLGDGAYEQYF
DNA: TGTGCCAGCAGCAAATTAGGGGACGGCGCCTACGAGCAGTACTTC

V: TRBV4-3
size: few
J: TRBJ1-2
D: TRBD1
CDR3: CASSRDRGSYGYTF
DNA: TGCGCCAGCAGCCGAGACAGGGGGAGCTATGGCTACACCTTC

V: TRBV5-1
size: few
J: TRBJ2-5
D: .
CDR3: CASSLGQETQYF
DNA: TGCGCCAGCAGCTTGGGTCAAGAGACCCAGTACTTC

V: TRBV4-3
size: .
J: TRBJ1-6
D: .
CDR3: CASSPDGSGRSPLHF
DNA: TGCGCCAGCAGCCCCGACGGTTCGGGAAGGTCACCCCTCCACTTT

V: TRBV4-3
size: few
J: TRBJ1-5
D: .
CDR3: CASSQDFLQPQHF
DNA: TGCGCCAGCAGCCAAGATTTCCTCCAGCCCCAGCATTTT

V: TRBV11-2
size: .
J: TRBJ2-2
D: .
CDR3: CASSPAEAGELFF
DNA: TGTGCCAGCAGCCCCGCGGAGGCCGGGGAGCTGTTTTTT

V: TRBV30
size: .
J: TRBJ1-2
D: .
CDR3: CAWSVQWGRGYTF
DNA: TGTGCCTGGAGTGTACAATGGGGGAGAGGCTACACCTTC

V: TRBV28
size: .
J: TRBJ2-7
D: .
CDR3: CASSWTPTYEQYF
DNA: TGTGCCAGCAGTTGGACACCGACCTACGAGCAGTACTTC

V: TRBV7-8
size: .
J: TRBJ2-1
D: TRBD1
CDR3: CASSLPPGQGAGGEDRNEQFF
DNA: TGTGCCAGCAGTCTACCGCCGGGACAGGGGGCCGGCGGGGAAGATAGAAATGAGCAGTTCTTC

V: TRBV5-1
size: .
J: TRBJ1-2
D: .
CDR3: CASSAEGTYGYTF
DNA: TGCGCCAGCAGCGCTGAGGGAACGTATGGCTACACCTTC

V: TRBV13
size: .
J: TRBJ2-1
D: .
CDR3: CASSLVGSNRVSGEQFF
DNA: TGTGCCAGCAGCTTAGTTGGGTCAAACAGGGTATCTGGTGAGCAGTTCTTC

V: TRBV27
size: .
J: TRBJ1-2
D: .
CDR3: CASSLGRKDGYTF
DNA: TGTGCCAGCAGTTTAGGTCGGAAAGATGGCTACACCTTC

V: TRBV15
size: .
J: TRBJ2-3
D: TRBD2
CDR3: CATSKGTSGRSTDTQYF
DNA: TGTGCCACCAGCAAAGGGACTAGCGGGCGAAGCACAGATACGCAGTATTTT

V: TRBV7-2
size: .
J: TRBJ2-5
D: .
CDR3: CASSLTETQYF
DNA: TGTGCCAGCAGCTTAACCGAGACCCAGTACTTC

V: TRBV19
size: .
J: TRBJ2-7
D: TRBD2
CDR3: CASSSKREALFYEQYF
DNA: TGTGCCAGTAGTTCGAAGCGGGAGGCACTATTCTACGAGCAGTACTTC

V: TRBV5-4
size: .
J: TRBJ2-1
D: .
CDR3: CASSLPNSPGARGNEQFF
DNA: TGTGCCAGCAGCTTGCCGAACAGCCCGGGGGCACGGGGCAATGAGCAGTTCTTC

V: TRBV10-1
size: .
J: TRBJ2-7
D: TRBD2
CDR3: CASSESGGMYEQYF
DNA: TGCGCCAGCAGTGAGAGCGGGGGGATGTACGAGCAGTACTTC

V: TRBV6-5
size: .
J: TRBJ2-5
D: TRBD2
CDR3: CASSPTWEGWETQYF
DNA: TGTGCCAGCAGTCCTACATGGGAGGGTTGGGAGACCCAGTACTTC

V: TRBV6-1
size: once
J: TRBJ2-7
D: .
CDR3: CASSGSWGHRFLEQYF
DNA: TGTGCCAGCAGTGGATCCTGGGGACACCGTTTTCTCGAGCAGTACTTC

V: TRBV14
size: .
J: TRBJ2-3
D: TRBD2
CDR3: CASSPSGGRSTDTQYF
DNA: TGTGCCAGCAGCCCTTCGGGGGGGCGGAGCACAGATACGCAGTATTTT

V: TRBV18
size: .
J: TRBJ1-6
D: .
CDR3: CASSDSIGPLHF
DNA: TGTGCCAGCTCAGACAGCATTGGACCCCTCCACTTT

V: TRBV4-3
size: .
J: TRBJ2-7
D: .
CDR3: CASSQDPAGPYEQYF
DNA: TGCGCCAGCAGCCAAGATCCGGCGGGACCCTACGAGCAGTACTTC

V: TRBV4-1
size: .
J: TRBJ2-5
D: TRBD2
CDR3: CASSQTQAGQGSGGARETQYF
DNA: TGCGCCAGCAGCCAGACCCAGGCGGGTCAGGGTAGCGGGGGGGCGCGGGAGACCCAGTACTTC

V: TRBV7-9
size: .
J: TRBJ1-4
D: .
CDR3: CASSDQKKLFF
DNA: TGTGCCAGCAGCGATCAGAAAAAACTGTTTTTT

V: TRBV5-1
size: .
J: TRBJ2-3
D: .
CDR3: CASREGLQLGNTQYF
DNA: TGCGCCAGCAGGGAGGGACTCCAGCTCGGGAATACGCAGTATTTT